Listed below are T cell receptor beta chains from one sample, sequenced in a study of brain T cells in children with intractable seizures. Sequencing was performed with immunoSEQ multiplex PCR; in TCRdb, only in-frame clones are kept and a portion is missing. The repertoire has around 80,000 clones, 91% of them found once; the top ten carry 24%. Source: peripheral blood, taken at surgery. These receptors were collected from a girl aged 2 to 10 with Rasmussen encephalitis and intractable seizures. Each CDR3 is given with its conserved first and last residue. A D gene is named only where the DNA matches it firmly. The size field is filled for only some rows; it gives once, few, many or a size class.

CDR3 DNA: TGTGCCAGCAGACCCCCACGGTTTAACTATGGCTACACCTTC; CDR3 protein: CASRPPRFNYGYTF; J gene: TRBJ1-2; clone size: .; D gene: .; V gene: TRBV6-6
CDR3 DNA: TGTGCCAGCACCCCGGTAGGACTAGTCAACACCGGGGAGCTGTTTTTT; CDR3 protein: CASTPVGLVNTGELFF; J gene: TRBJ2-2; clone size: .; D gene: TRBD2; V gene: TRBV13
CDR3 DNA: TGTGCCAGCAGTGGCCACTTCTCCGGGGAGCTGTTTTTT; CDR3 protein: CASSGHFSGELFF; J gene: TRBJ2-2; clone size: .; D gene: .; V gene: TRBV25-1
CDR3 DNA: TGTGCCAGCAGCGTCGGACTAGCGGGGGTTAAAGATACGCAGTATTTT; CDR3 protein: CASSVGLAGVKDTQYF; J gene: TRBJ2-3; clone size: .; D gene: TRBD2; V gene: TRBV9
CDR3 DNA: TGTGCCAGCAGCTTAAAGGGATCCGCGACCCAGTACTTC; CDR3 protein: CASSLKGSATQYF; J gene: TRBJ2-5; clone size: once; D gene: .; V gene: TRBV7-3
CDR3 DNA: TGTGCCAGTAGTAGAAGTAATTCACCCCTCCACTTT; CDR3 protein: CASSRSNSPLHF; J gene: TRBJ1-6; clone size: .; D gene: .; V gene: TRBV19
CDR3 DNA: TGTGCCAGCAGTTTATCGATCGTATCCCGGGGGGAAAAACTGTTTTTT; CDR3 protein: CASSLSIVSRGEKLFF; J gene: TRBJ1-4; clone size: .; D gene: .; V gene: TRBV27
CDR3 DNA: TGTGCCAGCAACCAAGGACAGGGTAGGTCCGACGAGCAGTACTTC; CDR3 protein: CASNQGQGRSDEQYF; J gene: TRBJ2-7; clone size: .; D gene: TRBD1; V gene: TRBV11-3
CDR3 DNA: TGTGCCACCAGTGACCGTAGCGGTTCGACCTACAATGAGCAGTTCTTC; CDR3 protein: CATSDRSGSTYNEQFF; J gene: TRBJ2-1; clone size: .; D gene: .; V gene: TRBV24-1
CDR3 DNA: TGTGCCAGCAGCGTAGATGAGAATCAGCCCCAGCATTTT; CDR3 protein: CASSVDENQPQHF; J gene: TRBJ1-5; clone size: .; D gene: .; V gene: TRBV9
CDR3 DNA: TGTGCCAGCAGCGTAGAACTGTCCCTAGCGGGGGGGCCTAATGAGCAGTTCTTC; CDR3 protein: CASSVELSLAGGPNEQFF; J gene: TRBJ2-1; clone size: .; D gene: TRBD2; V gene: TRBV9
CDR3 DNA: TGTGCCAGCAGGCTGGGGGGTAACACTGAAGCTTTCTTT; CDR3 protein: CASRLGGNTEAFF; J gene: TRBJ1-1; clone size: .; D gene: .; V gene: TRBV9
CDR3 DNA: TGTGCCAGCAGCGTGGGCCCGAACACTGAAGCTTTCTTT; CDR3 protein: CASSVGPNTEAFF; J gene: TRBJ1-1; clone size: .; D gene: .; V gene: TRBV9
CDR3 DNA: TGTGCCAGCATTTGGGACAGGGAATCCTATAATTCACCCCTCCACTTT; CDR3 protein: CASIWDRESYNSPLHF; J gene: TRBJ1-6; clone size: .; D gene: TRBD1; V gene: TRBV2
CDR3 DNA: TGTGCCAGCTCACCTCAGACGGGGAACACTGAAGCTTTCTTT; CDR3 protein: CASSPQTGNTEAFF; J gene: TRBJ1-1; clone size: .; D gene: .; V gene: TRBV18
CDR3 DNA: TGTGCCAGCACCCCCGGGGGCGGGAGCACAGATACGCAGTATTTT; CDR3 protein: CASTPGGGSTDTQYF; J gene: TRBJ2-3; clone size: .; D gene: .; V gene: TRBV6-5
CDR3 DNA: TGCGCCAGCAGCCAAGAGGCAGGAGGGTATTCACCCCTCCACTTT; CDR3 protein: CASSQEAGGYSPLHF; J gene: TRBJ1-6; clone size: medium-sized; D gene: .; V gene: TRBV4-1
CDR3 DNA: TGTGCCACCAGCAGGGCCGGGCCCATAAACTATGGCTACACCTTC; CDR3 protein: CATSRAGPINYGYTF; J gene: TRBJ1-2; clone size: .; D gene: .; V gene: TRBV15
CDR3 DNA: TGTGCCAGCAGTTACTCGATTGAACTTTTCTATGGCTACACCTTC; CDR3 protein: CASSYSIELFYGYTF; J gene: TRBJ1-2; clone size: few; D gene: .; V gene: TRBV6-5
CDR3 DNA: TGTGCCAGCAGTGCCACCCATTCGGGCTATAATTCACCCCTCCACTTT; CDR3 protein: CASSATHSGYNSPLHF; J gene: TRBJ1-6; clone size: .; D gene: .; V gene: TRBV6-1
CDR3 DNA: TGTGCCAGCAGCTTATTCGAGGTCTCGGAGACCCAGTACTTC; CDR3 protein: CASSLFEVSETQYF; J gene: TRBJ2-5; clone size: .; D gene: .; V gene: TRBV11-3
CDR3 DNA: TGTGCCAGCAGCCCCTTTTGGGACAGAGACCCTTATGGCTACACCTTC; CDR3 protein: CASSPFWDRDPYGYTF; J gene: TRBJ1-2; clone size: .; D gene: TRBD1; V gene: TRBV3-1/TRBV3-2
CDR3 DNA: TGTGCCAGCAGTGAGACAGGGTTCAACGAGCAGTACTTC; CDR3 protein: CASSETGFNEQYF; J gene: TRBJ2-7; clone size: once; D gene: TRBD1; V gene: TRBV6-1
CDR3 DNA: TGTGCCAGCAGTTTAGGGCCCCGCAGGTATTTT; CDR3 protein: CASSLGPRRYF; J gene: TRBJ2-3; clone size: .; D gene: .; V gene: TRBV12-3/TRBV12-4
CDR3 DNA: TGCGCCAGCAGCTTGTCGGGACAGGGATCCGGGGAGCTGTTTTTT; CDR3 protein: CASSLSGQGSGELFF; J gene: TRBJ2-2; clone size: .; D gene: TRBD1; V gene: TRBV5-1
CDR3 DNA: TGTGCCAGCTCACTTTGGGACCTAGCGGGAGATACGCAGTATTTT; CDR3 protein: CASSLWDLAGDTQYF; J gene: TRBJ2-3; clone size: .; D gene: TRBD2; V gene: TRBV18
CDR3 DNA: TGTGCCTGGAGTCCCCCCAGGTTAAGGTCACCCCTCCACTTT; CDR3 protein: CAWSPPRLRSPLHF; J gene: TRBJ1-6; clone size: once; D gene: .; V gene: TRBV30
CDR3 DNA: TGTGCCAGCAGTCGCCTACAGGGCTACGAGCAGTACTTC; CDR3 protein: CASSRLQGYEQYF; J gene: TRBJ2-7; clone size: few; D gene: .; V gene: TRBV6-5
CDR3 DNA: TGTGCCAGCAGTTTGGAAGGGTGGCGCAATCAGCCCCAGCATTTT; CDR3 protein: CASSLEGWRNQPQHF; J gene: TRBJ1-5; clone size: .; D gene: .; V gene: TRBV27
CDR3 DNA: TGTGCCAGCTCGCGAGGCCGGGGTAGCGGGAACAATGAGCAGTTCTTC; CDR3 protein: CASSRGRGSGNNEQFF; J gene: TRBJ2-1; clone size: once; D gene: TRBD2; V gene: TRBV18
CDR3 DNA: TGTGCCACCACCCTAGCGGCTGGAGACTATGGCTACACCTTC; CDR3 protein: CATTLAAGDYGYTF; J gene: TRBJ1-2; clone size: .; D gene: .; V gene: TRBV15
CDR3 DNA: TGCGCCAGCAGCTTGGAGGGCCGTAGCAATCAGCCCCAGCATTTT; CDR3 protein: CASSLEGRSNQPQHF; J gene: TRBJ1-5; clone size: .; D gene: .; V gene: TRBV5-1
CDR3 DNA: TGTGCCAGCAGGGGGGGGCAGCCCCAGCATTTT; CDR3 protein: CASRGGQPQHF; J gene: TRBJ1-5; clone size: .; D gene: .; V gene: TRBV2
CDR3 DNA: TGTGCCAGCAGCATTGACAGGAACACCGGGGAGCTGTTTTTT; CDR3 protein: CASSIDRNTGELFF; J gene: TRBJ2-2; clone size: once; D gene: .; V gene: TRBV2
CDR3 DNA: TGCGCCAGCAGAACCCGTAAAATCCGGGACAGGGAGCTACGGAACACTGAAGCTTTCTTT; CDR3 protein: CASRTRKIRDRELRNTEAFF; J gene: TRBJ1-1; clone size: .; D gene: TRBD1; V gene: TRBV10-1
CDR3 DNA: TGTGCCAGCAGTGTTTCCGCCCTCCCGAGGGATTCACCCCTCCACTTT; CDR3 protein: CASSVSALPRDSPLHF; J gene: TRBJ1-6; clone size: .; D gene: .; V gene: TRBV6-1
CDR3 DNA: TGTGCCAGCAACGACAGGGGGCTTCAGCCCCAGCATTTT; CDR3 protein: CASNDRGLQPQHF; J gene: TRBJ1-5; clone size: once; D gene: TRBD1; V gene: TRBV6-1
CDR3 DNA: TGCGCCAGCAGCGGTATAGGGGAAAAACTGTTTTTT; CDR3 protein: CASSGIGEKLFF; J gene: TRBJ1-4; clone size: .; D gene: .; V gene: TRBV10-1
CDR3 DNA: TGTGCCAGCAGCAATGGTGGATTTAGGAATGAGCAGTTCTTC; CDR3 protein: CASSNGGFRNEQFF; J gene: TRBJ2-1; clone size: .; D gene: .; V gene: TRBV11-3
CDR3 DNA: TGTGCCAGCAGCTTGGCGTCAAGAGGTGGCTACACCTTC; CDR3 protein: CASSLASRGGYTF; J gene: TRBJ1-2; clone size: .; D gene: .; V gene: TRBV5-5
CDR3 DNA: TGTGCCAGCAGCCGACAGAGACCCTTAGCCAAAAACATTCAGTACTTC; CDR3 protein: CASSRQRPLAKNIQYF; J gene: TRBJ2-4; clone size: .; D gene: .; V gene: TRBV5-6
CDR3 DNA: TGTGCCAGCAGTGCACGGCGCCCCGACGAGCAGTACTTC; CDR3 protein: CASSARRPDEQYF; J gene: TRBJ2-7; clone size: .; D gene: .; V gene: TRBV25-1
CDR3 DNA: TGTGCCAGCTCACCAGAGAGCTCCTACGAGCAGTACTTC; CDR3 protein: CASSPESSYEQYF; J gene: TRBJ2-7; clone size: .; D gene: .; V gene: TRBV18
CDR3 DNA: TGTGCCAGCAGCTTAGGCCCAGCGGGGGGGGCCCACGGCGAGCAGTTCTTC; CDR3 protein: CASSLGPAGGAHGEQFF; J gene: TRBJ2-1; clone size: .; D gene: TRBD2; V gene: TRBV7-2
CDR3 DNA: TGTGCCAGCTCCAACGCCGGGACAGGCACCGGGGAGCTGTTTTTT; CDR3 protein: CASSNAGTGTGELFF; J gene: TRBJ2-2; clone size: .; D gene: TRBD1; V gene: TRBV9
CDR3 DNA: TGCGCCAGCAGTTTTCTACCGGGAGCGGGGAACACAGATACGCAGTATTTT; CDR3 protein: CASSFLPGAGNTDTQYF; J gene: TRBJ2-3; clone size: .; D gene: TRBD2; V gene: TRBV10-1
CDR3 DNA: TGTGCCAGCAGCTCGACAGTGAACTATGGCTACACCTTC; CDR3 protein: CASSSTVNYGYTF; J gene: TRBJ1-2; clone size: few; D gene: .; V gene: TRBV7-6
CDR3 DNA: TGCGCCAGCAGCTTTAGCGGGAGGGCCTTGGTAGATGAGCAGTTCTTC; CDR3 protein: CASSFSGRALVDEQFF; J gene: TRBJ2-1; clone size: .; D gene: TRBD2; V gene: TRBV5-1
CDR3 DNA: TGTGCCACCAGTGATTTGCAGTCGAGGGTGGACTACGAGCAGTACTTC; CDR3 protein: CATSDLQSRVDYEQYF; J gene: TRBJ2-7; clone size: once; D gene: .; V gene: TRBV24-1
CDR3 DNA: TGTGCCAGCAGGGCGCTTCGGGGGAGCTCCTATAATTCACCCCTCCACTTT; CDR3 protein: CASRALRGSSYNSPLHF; J gene: TRBJ1-6; clone size: .; D gene: .; V gene: TRBV2
CDR3 DNA: TGTGCCAGCAGCCCGCAGAACACCGGGGAGCTGTTTTTT; CDR3 protein: CASSPQNTGELFF; J gene: TRBJ2-2; clone size: .; D gene: .; V gene: TRBV3-1/TRBV3-2
CDR3 DNA: TGCAGCGCCAGCGGACAGGGGAATAATTCACCCCTCCACTTT; CDR3 protein: CSASGQGNNSPLHF; J gene: TRBJ1-6; clone size: .; D gene: TRBD1; V gene: TRBV29-1
CDR3 DNA: TGTGCCAGCTCACCCAGTTTGACAGGACCGGGGTTTGGCCGAACTAATGAAAAACTGTTTTTT; CDR3 protein: CASSPSLTGPGFGRTNEKLFF; J gene: TRBJ1-4; clone size: .; D gene: .; V gene: TRBV18
CDR3 DNA: TGCAGCGTGTCGAATTACAATGAGCAGTTCTTC; CDR3 protein: CSVSNYNEQFF; J gene: TRBJ2-1; clone size: .; D gene: .; V gene: TRBV29-1
CDR3 DNA: TGTGCCAGCAGCCCCGGGGGGGGTATCGTCTACGAGCAGTACTTC; CDR3 protein: CASSPGGGIVYEQYF; J gene: TRBJ2-7; clone size: once; D gene: TRBD2; V gene: TRBV28
CDR3 DNA: TGTGCCAGCAGTTTGGACAGGGGGTCTAATCAGCCCCAGCATTTT; CDR3 protein: CASSLDRGSNQPQHF; J gene: TRBJ1-5; clone size: .; D gene: TRBD1; V gene: TRBV6-5
CDR3 DNA: TGTGCCAGCAGCCGGCAGGGGGCTGAGGGAAACACCATATATTTT; CDR3 protein: CASSRQGAEGNTIYF; J gene: TRBJ1-3; clone size: .; D gene: TRBD1; V gene: TRBV7-9